These 10 T cell receptor beta chains were all obtained from the same sample, sequenced in a study of cytomegalovirus exposure and HLA in healthy donors (dated by TCRdb to about 2017). Library preparation used the immunoSEQ multiplex PCR assay. The multiplex PCR relied on a mix of 60 forward primers for TCR Vbeta segments and 13 reverse primers for TCR Jbeta segments. Imported from immuneACCESS, the table was reduced by TCRdb to in-frame sequences with V and J called. These copies leave out some clones; in studies compared against another copy, an unresolved V gene accounts for under half, and the cause of the remainder is not known. The sample contains under 100,000 clones, 55% to 65% of them found a single time. Of the sample, around 16% is held by the ten largest clones. Sequenced sample: PBMCs. The receptors originated from a woman between 40 and 55 years old in good health and CMV-seropositive.

V is TRBV6-5 and J is TRBJ2-3, with 8 bases that match TRBD1. The germline gives CDR1 MNHEY, CDR2 SVGAGI. V was clipped by 6 bases and J by 2 bases; unmatched bases: 4. This CDR3 is 14 amino acids long. The CDR3 loop reads CASRPRGLTDTQYF. For the CDR3, the DNA is TGTGCCAGCAGGCCCAGGGGGCTCACAGATACGCAGTATTTT.

This clone turned up a few times. The CDR3 nucleotides are TGTGCCAGCAGCTTAGTCCCCGGGTCACTGGGGACCCAGTACTTC. Its translation is CASSLVPGSLGTQYF. The rearrangement joins TRBV7-2 to TRBJ2-5; D is undetermined. CDR1 and CDR2 from the germline V gene are SGHTA and FQGNSA. V lost 1 base and J 7 bases, leaving 16 bases between the germline ends. CDR3 size: 15 residues.

The V call is TRBV7-3, the J call TRBJ2-2; TRBD1 matches at 7 bases. This CDR3 has 21 amino acids. The germline CDR1 and CDR2 sequences are SGHTA and FQGTGA. Trimming took 2 bases from V and 3 from J; bases not matched to a gene: 21. The CDR3 DNA follows: TGTGCCAGCAGCTTAGGGCAAAGGACAGGAAACCTTCGAGCCCACACCGGGGAGCTGTTTTTT. Translated: CASSLGQRTGNLRAHTGELFF.

The rearrangement uses TRBV2 and TRBJ1-4, with TRBD1 identical over 7 bases. The CDR3 is 14 residues long. The V gene end was trimmed by 4 bases and the J gene end by 7 bases; junction bases not matched to a gene: 6. Germline CDR1 reads SNHLY; CDR2 reads FYNNEI. CDR3 residues: CASSGGGAGEKLFF. CDR3 bases: TGTGCCAGCAGTGGAGGGGGCGCCGGTGAAAAACTGTTTTTT.

V gene TRBV18 combines with J gene TRBJ1-6, with D tentatively TRBD1 (6 bases). The CDR3 is 16 residues long. Germline V CDR1 and CDR2: KGHSH, LQKENI. The V end was cut by 0 bases, the J end by 6 bases, with 12 bases between. The CDR3 sequence: CASSPPPGQPNSPLHF. CDR3 DNA sequence: TGTGCCAGCTCACCACCTCCGGGACAACCTAATTCACCCCTCCACTTT.

The CDR3 loop reads CASSSIRGGQEKLFF. The CDR3 nucleotides are TGTGCCAGCAGCTCCATACGGGGAGGCCAGGAAAAACTGTTTTTT. This chain uses TRBV5-6 with TRBJ1-4; D call uncertain. V was cut by 3 bases and J by 8 bases, with 17 bases left in between. The germline gives CDR1 SGHDT, CDR2 YYEEEE. The CDR3 is 15 residues long.

Only a few counts were recorded for this clone. This chain uses TRBV7-2 with TRBJ1-1; D is unresolved. Germline V lookup: CDR1 SGHTA, CDR2 FQGNSA. Trimming took 0 bases from V and 4 from J, leaving 9 bases between them. The CDR3 is made up of 14 amino acids. As DNA, the CDR3 is TGTGCCAGCAGCTTAGCGGCAGGCAGCACTGAAGCTTTCTTT. This sequence encodes CASSLAAGSTEAFF.

There are a few counts of this clone. V usage is TRBV19 and J usage is TRBJ2-5; 15 nucleotides align to TRBD2. CDR1 and CDR2 (germline): LNHDA, SQIVND (reference sequence). This CDR3 spans 15 amino acids. V trimming: 5 bases; J trimming: 4 bases; junction bases outside the gene matches: 2. The CDR3 DNA sequence: TGTGCCAGTAGTTTGGGACTAGCGGGAGGAGAGACCCAGTACTTC. This codes for CASSLGLAGGETQYF.

V and J are TRBV7-2 and TRBJ2-5; D unclear. From germline, CDR1 is SGHTA and CDR2 FQGNSA. CDR3 length: 13 residues. Trimming stripped 3 bases from V and 5 bases from J, with 10 bases between. CDR3 sequence reads: CASSFQVQETQYF. CDR3 DNA: TGTGCCAGCAGCTTTCAGGTCCAGGAGACCCAGTACTTC.

The V and J genes are TRBV6-5 and TRBJ2-1, with D maybe TRBD1 (5 bases). Germline V gene lookup returns CDR1 MNHEY and CDR2 SVGAGI. The CDR3 totals 14 residues. Trimming took off 0 bases at V and 12 bases at J, with 15 bases between the two ends. The CDR3 DNA reads TGTGCCAGCAGTTACTCTCCCCCATCTAGGGGGCAGTTCTTC. Encoded protein: CASSYSPPSRGQFF.